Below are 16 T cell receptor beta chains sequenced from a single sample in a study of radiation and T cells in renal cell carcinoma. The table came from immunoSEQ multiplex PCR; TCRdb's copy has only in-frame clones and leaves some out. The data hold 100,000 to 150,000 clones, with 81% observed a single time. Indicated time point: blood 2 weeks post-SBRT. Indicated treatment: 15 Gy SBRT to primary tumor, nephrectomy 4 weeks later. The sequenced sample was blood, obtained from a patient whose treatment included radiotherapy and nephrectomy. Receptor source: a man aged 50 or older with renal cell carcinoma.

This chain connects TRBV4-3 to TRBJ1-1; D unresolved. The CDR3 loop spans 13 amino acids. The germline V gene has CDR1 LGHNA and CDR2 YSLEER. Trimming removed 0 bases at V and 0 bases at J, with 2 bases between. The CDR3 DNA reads TGCGCCAGCAGCCAAGATCTGAACACTGAAGCTTTCTTT. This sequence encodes CASSQDLNTEAFF.

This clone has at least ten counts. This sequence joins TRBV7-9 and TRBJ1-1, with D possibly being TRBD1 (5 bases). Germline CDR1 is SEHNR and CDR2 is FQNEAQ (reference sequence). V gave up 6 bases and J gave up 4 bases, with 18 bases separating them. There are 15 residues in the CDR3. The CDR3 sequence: CASRPLWDGSTEAFF. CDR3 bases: TGTGCCAGCAGACCCCTCTGGGACGGATCCACTGAAGCTTTCTTT.

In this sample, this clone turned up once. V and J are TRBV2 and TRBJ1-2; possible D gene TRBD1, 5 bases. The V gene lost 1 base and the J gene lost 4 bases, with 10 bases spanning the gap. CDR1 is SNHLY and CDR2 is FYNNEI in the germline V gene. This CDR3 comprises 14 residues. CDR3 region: CASSEDVGAYGYTF. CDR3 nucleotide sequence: TGTGCCAGCAGTGAAGATGTTGGGGCCTATGGCTACACCTTC.

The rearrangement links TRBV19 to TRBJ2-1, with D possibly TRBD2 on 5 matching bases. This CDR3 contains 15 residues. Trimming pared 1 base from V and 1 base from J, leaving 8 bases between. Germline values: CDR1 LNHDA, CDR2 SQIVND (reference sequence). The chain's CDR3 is CASSIGGLSYNEQFF. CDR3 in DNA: TGTGCCAGTAGTATAGGAGGGTTGTCCTACAATGAGCAGTTCTTC.

CDR3 nucleotide sequence: TGTGCCTGGAGTGTCTCGGTGAACTATGGCTACACCTTC. Translation gives CAWSVSVNYGYTF. The J gene is TRBJ1-2, the V gene TRBV30; D not certain. Germline V CDR1 and CDR2: GTSNPN, SVGIG (reference sequence). V was clipped by 0 bases and J by 2 bases, with 7 bases between them. The CDR3 is made up of 13 amino acids.

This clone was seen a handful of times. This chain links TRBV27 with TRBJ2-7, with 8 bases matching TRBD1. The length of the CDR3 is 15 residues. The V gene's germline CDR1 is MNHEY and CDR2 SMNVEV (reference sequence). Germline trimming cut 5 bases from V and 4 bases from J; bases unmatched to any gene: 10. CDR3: CASSPRRQGKYEQYF. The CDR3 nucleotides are TGTGCCAGCAGTCCCCGGCGACAGGGGAAGTACGAGCAGTACTTC.

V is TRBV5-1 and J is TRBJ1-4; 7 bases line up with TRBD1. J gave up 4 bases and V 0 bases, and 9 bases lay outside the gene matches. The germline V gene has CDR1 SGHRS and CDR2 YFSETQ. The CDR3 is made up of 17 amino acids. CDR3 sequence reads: CASSLATGTADNEKLFF. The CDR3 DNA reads TGCGCCAGCAGCTTGGCTACCGGGACAGCGGATAATGAAAAACTGTTTTTT.

CDR3 amino acids: CASSLIPQGGQPQHF. CDR3 nucleotides: TGTGCCAGCAGCTTAATCCCGCAGGGAGGTCAGCCCCAGCATTTT. The chain employs TRBV7-2 and TRBJ1-5; tentatively, D is TRBD1 (5 bases). The germline V gene encodes CDR1 SGHTA and CDR2 FQGNSA. This CDR3 region has 15 residues. Deletions cut 2 bases from V and 6 bases from J, with 14 bases between. The entire variable domain, with the rest obtained from reference TRBV7-2 and TRBJ1-5, is as follows: GAGVSQSPSNKVTEKGKDVELRCDPISGHTALYWYRQSLGQGLEFLIYFQGNSAPDKSGLPSDRFSAERTGGSVSTLTIQRTQQEDSAVYLCASSLIPQGGQPQHFGDGTRLSIL.

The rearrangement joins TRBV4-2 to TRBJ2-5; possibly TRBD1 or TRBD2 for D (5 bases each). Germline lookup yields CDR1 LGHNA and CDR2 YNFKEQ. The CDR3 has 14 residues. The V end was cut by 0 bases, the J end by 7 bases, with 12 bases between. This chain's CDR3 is CASSQDLMGRTQYF. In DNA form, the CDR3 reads TGTGCCAGCAGCCAAGATCTCATGGGACGGACCCAGTACTTC.

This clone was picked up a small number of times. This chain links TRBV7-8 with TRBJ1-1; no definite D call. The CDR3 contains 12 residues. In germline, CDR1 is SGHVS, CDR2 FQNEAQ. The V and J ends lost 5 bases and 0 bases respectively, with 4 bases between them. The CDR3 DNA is TGTGCCAGCAGCCCCATGAACACTGAAGCTTTCTTT. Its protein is CASSPMNTEAFF.

The CDR3 protein is CASRQGSSTDTQYF. The CDR3 coding sequence is TGCGCCAGCAGACAGGGTTCGAGCACAGATACGCAGTATTTT. This chain joins TRBV5-1 and TRBJ2-3, with a weak D call TRBD1 (6 bases). V lost 5 bases, J lost 0 bases, and 10 bases lay in between. CDR3 length: 14 residues. The germline V gene encodes CDR1 SGHRS and CDR2 YFSETQ. Supplemented by reference TRBV5-1 and TRBJ2-3, the full variable domain reads KAGVTQTPRYLIKTRGQQVTLSCSPISGHRSVSWYQQTPGQGLQFLFEYFSETQRNKGNFPGRFSGRQFSNSRSEMNVSTLELGDSALYLCASRQGSSTDTQYFGPGTRLTVL.

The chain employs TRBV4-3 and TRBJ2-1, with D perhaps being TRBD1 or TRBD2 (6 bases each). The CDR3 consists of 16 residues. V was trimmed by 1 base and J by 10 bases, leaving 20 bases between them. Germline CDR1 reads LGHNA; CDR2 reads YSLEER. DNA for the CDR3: TGCGCCAGCAGCCAAGCCCCCATTATGGGGGGCGGGGAGCAGTTCTTC. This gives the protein CASSQAPIMGGGEQFF.

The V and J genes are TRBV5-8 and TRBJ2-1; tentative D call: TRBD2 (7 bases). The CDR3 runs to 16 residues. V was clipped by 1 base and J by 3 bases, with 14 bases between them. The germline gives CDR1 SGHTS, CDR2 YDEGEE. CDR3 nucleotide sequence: TGTGCCAGCAGCTTGTACAGGGAGGGTTACTACAATGAGCAGTTCTTC. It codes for CASSLYREGYYNEQFF.

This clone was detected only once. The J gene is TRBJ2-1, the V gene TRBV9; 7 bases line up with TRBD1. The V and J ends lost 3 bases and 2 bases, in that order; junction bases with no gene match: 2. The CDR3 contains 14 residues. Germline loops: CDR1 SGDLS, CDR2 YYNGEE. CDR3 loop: CASSATGTYNEQFF. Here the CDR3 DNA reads TGTGCCAGCAGCGCGACAGGGACCTACAATGAGCAGTTCTTC.

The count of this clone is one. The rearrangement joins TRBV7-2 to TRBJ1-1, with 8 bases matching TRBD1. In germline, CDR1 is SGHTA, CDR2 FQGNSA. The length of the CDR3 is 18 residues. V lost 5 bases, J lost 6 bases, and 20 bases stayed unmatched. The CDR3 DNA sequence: TGTGCCAGCAGCCGCGGGAGTGGGCCGACAGGGGCCGTGCCTGAAGCTTTCTTT. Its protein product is CASSRGSGPTGAVPEAFF.

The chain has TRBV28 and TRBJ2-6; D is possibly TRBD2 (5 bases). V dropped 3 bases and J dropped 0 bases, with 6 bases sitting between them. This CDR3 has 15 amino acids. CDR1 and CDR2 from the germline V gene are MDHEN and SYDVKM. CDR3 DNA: TGTGCCAGCAGTTTGGGGAGCTCTGGGGCCAACGTCCTGACTTTC. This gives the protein CASSLGSSGANVLTF.